This T cell receptor (beta chain) stems from a study of blood T cell repertoires in COVID-19. Study-wide background: PBMCs, B-cell-depleted T cells, or T cells were the source of the cDNA or gDNA that made up the material.

The CDR3 spans 12 residues. The V gene's germline CDR1 is KGHDR and CDR2 SFDVKD. V dropped 3 bases and J dropped 8 bases, with 9 bases sitting between them. In the original workflow: Researchers report that nucleated cell counts were estimated from reference gene primer amplification. TCRdb's copy holds only in-frame clones and misses some; the assay was immunoSEQ multiplex PCR. The D gene and trimming were derived from the DNA, and the V and J assignments and clone size from that table. The sample consists of roughly 160,000 clones, approximately 90% of them appearing once. The chain is built from TRBV24-1 and TRBJ1-2, with a weak D call TRBD1 (6 bases). Material for sequencing was peripheral blood. The source is a man aged 18 to 30 with acute or convalescent COVID-19. The DNA for the CDR3 is TGTGCCACCAGTGATGGTGGGGGCGGCTACACCTTC. The encoded protein is CATSDGGGGYTF.